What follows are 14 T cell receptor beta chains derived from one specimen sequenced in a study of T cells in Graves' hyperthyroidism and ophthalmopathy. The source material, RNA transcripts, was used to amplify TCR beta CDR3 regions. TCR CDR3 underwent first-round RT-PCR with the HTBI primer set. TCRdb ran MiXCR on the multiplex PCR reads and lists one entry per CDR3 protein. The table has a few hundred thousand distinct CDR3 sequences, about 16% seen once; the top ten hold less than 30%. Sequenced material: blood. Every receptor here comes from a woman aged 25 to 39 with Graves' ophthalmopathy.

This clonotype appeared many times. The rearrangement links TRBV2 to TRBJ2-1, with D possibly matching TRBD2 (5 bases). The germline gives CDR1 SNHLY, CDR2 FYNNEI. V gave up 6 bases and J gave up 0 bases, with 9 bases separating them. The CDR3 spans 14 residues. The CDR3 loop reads CASRRRSSYNEQFF. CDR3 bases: TGTGCCAGCAGAAGGAGGAGCTCCTACAATGAGCAGTTCTTC. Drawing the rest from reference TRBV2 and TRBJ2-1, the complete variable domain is EPEVTQTPSHQVTQMGQEVILRCVPISNHLYFYWYRQILGQKVEFLVSFYNNEISEKSEIFDDQFSVERPDGSNFTLKIRSTKLEDSAMYFCASRRRSSYNEQFFGPGTRLTVL.

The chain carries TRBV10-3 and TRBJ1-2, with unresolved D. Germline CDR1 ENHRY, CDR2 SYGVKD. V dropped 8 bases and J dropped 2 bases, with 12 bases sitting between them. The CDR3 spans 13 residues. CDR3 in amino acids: CAISGQPNYGYTF. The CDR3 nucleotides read TGTGCCATCTCCGGTCAGCCGAACTATGGCTACACCTTC.

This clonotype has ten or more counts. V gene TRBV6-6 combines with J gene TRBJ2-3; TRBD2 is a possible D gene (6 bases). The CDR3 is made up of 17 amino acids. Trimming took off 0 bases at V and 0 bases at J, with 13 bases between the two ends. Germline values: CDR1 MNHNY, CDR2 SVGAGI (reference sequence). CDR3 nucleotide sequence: TGTGCCAGCAGTTACTCGTCCGCGGGATCTAGCACAGATACGCAGTATTTT. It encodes CASSYSSAGSSTDTQYF.

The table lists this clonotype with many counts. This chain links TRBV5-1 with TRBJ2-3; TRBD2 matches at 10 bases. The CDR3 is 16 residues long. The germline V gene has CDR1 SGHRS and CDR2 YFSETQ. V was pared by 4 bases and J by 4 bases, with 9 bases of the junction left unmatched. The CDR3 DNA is TGCGCCAGCAGCCTGACCCTAGCGGGAGTGGCAGATACGCAGTATTTT. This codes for CASSLTLAGVADTQYF.

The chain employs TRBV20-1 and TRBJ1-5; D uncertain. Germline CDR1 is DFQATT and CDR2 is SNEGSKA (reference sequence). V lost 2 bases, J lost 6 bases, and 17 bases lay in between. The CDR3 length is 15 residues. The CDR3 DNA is TGCAGTGCTAGACCCGGATTGGGGTTAAGTCAGCCCCAGCATTTT. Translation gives CSARPGLGLSQPQHF.

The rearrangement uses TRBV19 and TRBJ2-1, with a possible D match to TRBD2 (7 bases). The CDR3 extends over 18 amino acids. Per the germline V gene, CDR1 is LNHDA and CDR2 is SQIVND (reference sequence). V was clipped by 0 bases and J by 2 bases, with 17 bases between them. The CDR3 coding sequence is TGTGCCAGTAGTATAGATCTAGGGCGGGGGCACGCCTACAATGAGCAGTTCTTC. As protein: CASSIDLGRGHAYNEQFF.

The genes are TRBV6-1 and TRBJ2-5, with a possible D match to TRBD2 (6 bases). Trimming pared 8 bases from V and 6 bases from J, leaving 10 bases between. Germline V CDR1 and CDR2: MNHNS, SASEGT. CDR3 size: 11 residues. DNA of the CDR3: TGTGCCAGCGGGGGGAGGAAGACCCAGTACTTC. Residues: CASGGRKTQYF.

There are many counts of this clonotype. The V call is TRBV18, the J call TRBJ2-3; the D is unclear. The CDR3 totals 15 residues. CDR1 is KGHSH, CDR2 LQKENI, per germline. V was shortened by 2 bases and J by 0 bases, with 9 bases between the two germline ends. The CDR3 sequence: CASSPTQTSTDTQYF. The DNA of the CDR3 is TGTGCCAGCTCACCAACACAGACTAGCACAGATACGCAGTATTTT.

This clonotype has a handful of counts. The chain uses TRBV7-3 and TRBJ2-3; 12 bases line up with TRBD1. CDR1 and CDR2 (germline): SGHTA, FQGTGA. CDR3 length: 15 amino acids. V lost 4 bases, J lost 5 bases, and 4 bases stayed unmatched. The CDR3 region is CASSSGQGAIDTQYF. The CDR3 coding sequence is TGTGCCAGCAGCTCGGGACAGGGGGCCATAGATACGCAGTATTTT. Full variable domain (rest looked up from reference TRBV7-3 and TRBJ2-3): GAGVSQTPSNKVTEKGKYVELRCDPISGHTALYWYRQSLGQGPEFLIYFQGTGAADDSGLPNDRFFAVRPEGSVSTLKIQRTERGDSAVYLCASSSGQGAIDTQYFGPGTRLTVL.

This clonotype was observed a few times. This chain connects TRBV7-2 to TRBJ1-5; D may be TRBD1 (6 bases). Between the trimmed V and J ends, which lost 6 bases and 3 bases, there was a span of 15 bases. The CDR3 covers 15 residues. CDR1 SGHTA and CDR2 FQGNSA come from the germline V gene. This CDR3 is CASSYREGYNQPQHF. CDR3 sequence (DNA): TGTGCCAGCAGTTACAGGGAGGGATACAATCAGCCCCAGCATTTT.

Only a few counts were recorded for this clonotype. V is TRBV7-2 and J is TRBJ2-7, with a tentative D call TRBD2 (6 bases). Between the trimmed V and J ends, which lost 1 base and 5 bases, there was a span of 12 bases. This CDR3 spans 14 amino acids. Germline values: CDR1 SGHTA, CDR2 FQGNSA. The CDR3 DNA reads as TGTGCCAGCAGCTTAGTCCGGGAGTTCGACGAGCAGTACTTC. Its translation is CASSLVREFDEQYF.

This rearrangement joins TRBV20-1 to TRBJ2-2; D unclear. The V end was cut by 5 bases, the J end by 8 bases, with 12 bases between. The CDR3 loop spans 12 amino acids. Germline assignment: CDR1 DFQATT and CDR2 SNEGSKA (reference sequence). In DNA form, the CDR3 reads TGCAGTGCTCGTAGATCCACAGGGGAGCTGTTTTTT. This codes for CSARRSTGELFF.

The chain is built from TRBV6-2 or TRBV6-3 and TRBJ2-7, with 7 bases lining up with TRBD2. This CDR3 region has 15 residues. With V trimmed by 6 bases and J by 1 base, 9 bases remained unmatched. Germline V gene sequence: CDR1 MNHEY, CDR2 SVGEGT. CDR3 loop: CASSRGLVRSYEQYF. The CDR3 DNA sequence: TGTGCCAGCAGCCGCGGACTAGTAAGGTCCTACGAGCAGTACTTC.

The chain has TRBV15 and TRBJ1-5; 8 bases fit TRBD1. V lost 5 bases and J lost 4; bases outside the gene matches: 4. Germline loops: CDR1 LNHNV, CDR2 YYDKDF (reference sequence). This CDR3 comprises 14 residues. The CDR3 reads CATSGGQGNQPQHF. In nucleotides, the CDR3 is TGTGCCACCAGCGGAGGACAGGGTAATCAGCCCCAGCATTTT.